This T cell receptor beta chain was sequenced in a study of blood T cell repertoires in COVID-19 (dated by TCRdb to the early 2020s). Regarding the complete study: Samples from collaborators originated in the United States, Italy and Spain and spanned both the acute and convalescent phases of COVID-19. The dataset comprised deeply sampled blood TCRbeta repertoires from subjects exposed to, actively infected with, or recovered from COVID-19. Samples were obtained from the ongoing ImmuneRACE study (first 160 participants) and from approximately 1,200 subjects provided by 6 global collaborators. Sample metadata almost always included a de-identified subject ID, COVID-19 status, age in years and sex. The prospective study material was composed of cDNA or gDNA derived from T cells, B-cell-depleted T cells, or PBMCs. The repertoires were released in a freely available public database intended as a resource for research on the immune response to SARS-CoV-2. HLA class I and class II types, where available, came from metadata supplied by the sample provider rather than from assay-based typing. Paper-wide results and their limitations: The quantity of clinical and demographic metadata differed by source and by participant and was supplied without curation.

The collaborating institutions used their own protocols to collect whole blood in K2EDTA tubes. For TCRbeta analysis, collaborators shipped samples in one of three forms: frozen whole blood, isolated PBMCs, or DNA extracted from either of those sample types. A note on this clone: This receptor's antigen is unknown. Base qualities were left out, and no much larger clone turns up one base away.

TCRbeta CDR3 regions were amplified from genomic DNA by means of the immunoSEQ Assay, a bias-controlled multiplex PCR. The paper's data handling went like this. Within the assay, amplification of reference gene primers was used to estimate how many nucleated cells each sample contained. To quantify the absolute abundance of each unique TCRbeta CDR3 rearrangement, sequence reads were collapsed and filtered. Productive Simpson clonality was computed per sample as the square root of Simpson's diversity index over productive rearrangements. TCRdb carries this immuneACCESS record with in-frame sequences only. Its versions omit some clonotypes, under half of them owing to an unresolved V gene in the studies checked, with the rest unexplained. Clone size and the V and J calls come from that table; the DNA yielded D and trimming. The table for this sample lists approximately 390,000 clones; 90% of them were counted only once. 5% to 8.5% of the sample is held by the ten biggest clonotypes.

The CDR3 goes from the cysteine to the phenylalanine over 15 residues. Of the read, only the CDR3 DNA is kept; its 45 bases are in frame from base 1. Per the germline V gene, MDHEN is the CDR1 and SYDVKM is the CDR2. Trimmed from V: 5 bases; trimmed from J: 6 bases; junction bases lacking a gene match: 12. The sample was peripheral blood. The clonotype comes from a man between 18 and 29 years old with active or convalescent COVID-19. Recombination joined TRBV28 with TRBJ1-2; 7 bases in between match TRBD1. The nucleotides read TGTGCCAGCAGTCCAACCCCTGGGACAGTGGATGGCTACACCTTC. The encoded protein is CASSPTPGTVDGYTF.